The rows below give T cell receptor beta chains drawn from one sample of a study of T cell clonotyping in hematopoietic cell transplantation. Measured with immunoSEQ multiplex PCR; TCRdb has only the in-frame clones, and not every one. The table includes 65,000 to 75,000 clones, 94% detected once. Material for sequencing was peripheral blood mononuclear cells. The receptors stem from a man aged 45-60 years in good health. Some clones in this sample may be carry-over from other donors' samples. Both conserved end residues are part of each CDR3. A D gene is named only where the DNA matches it firmly. Some rows mark clone size as missing; the rest say once, few, many or name a class of expanded clone.

J | D | V | size | CDR3 | DNA
TRBJ2-1 | TRBD1 | TRBV9 | . | CASSVAVQGPIDEQFF | TGTGCCAGCAGCGTAGCTGTACAGGGGCCAATCGATGAGCAGTTCTTC
TRBJ2-7 | . | TRBV20-1 | . | CSARPDYEQYF | TGCAGTGCTAGGCCGGACTACGAGCAGTACTTC
TRBJ2-7 | TRBD1 | TRBV27 | . | CASSRGGLSYEQYF | TGTGCCAGCAGCCGAGGGGGCCTCTCCTACGAGCAGTACTTC
TRBJ2-3 | . | TRBV9 | . | CASSAWDSTQYF | TGTGCCAGCAGCGCATGGGACTCTACGCAGTATTTT
TRBJ2-3 | . | TRBV7-2 | . | CASSLLIQAGGYTDTQYF | TGTGCCAGCAGCTTATTGATTCAGGCGGGTGGATACACAGATACGCAGTATTTT
TRBJ2-7 | . | TRBV5-1 | . | CASSLNADSYEQYF | TGCGCCAGCAGCCTTAACGCAGACTCCTACGAGCAGTACTTC
TRBJ1-1 | . | TRBV28 | . | CASSLRAEAFF | TGTGCCAGCAGCCTCAGGGCTGAAGCTTTCTTT
TRBJ2-7 | TRBD2 | TRBV11-1 | . | CASSFPGLASEQYF | TGTGCCAGCAGCTTCCCGGGACTAGCGTCCGAGCAGTACTTC
TRBJ2-1 | TRBD2 | TRBV4-1 | . | CASSQRTSSVNEQFF | TGCGCCAGCAGCCAACGGACTAGTTCGGTCAATGAGCAGTTCTTC
TRBJ1-1 | . | TRBV30 | once | CAWSALRVEAFF | TGTGCCTGGAGCGCACTTCGCGTAGAAGCTTTCTTT
TRBJ2-3 | . | TRBV27 | once | CASSRLVSDTQYF | TGTGCCAGCAGTCGACTAGTATCAGATACGCAGTATTTT
TRBJ1-2 | . | TRBV28 | . | CASSPRGLYGYTF | TGTGCCAGCAGTCCCAGGGGACTGTATGGCTACACCTTC
TRBJ1-5 | . | TRBV29-1 | . | CSGADPNQPQHF | TGCAGCGGTGCAGATCCCAATCAGCCCCAGCATTTT
TRBJ2-3 | TRBD2 | TRBV19 | . | CASSTSGAFDTQYF | TGTGCCAGTAGTACTAGCGGGGCCTTCGATACGCAGTATTTT
TRBJ2-7 | . | TRBV4-1 | . | CASSVEPRYEQYF | TGCGCCAGCAGCGTAGAGCCCAGATACGAGCAGTACTTC
TRBJ1-5 | TRBD1 | TRBV13 | . | CASSFGQGSNQPQHF | TGTGCCAGCAGCTTTGGACAGGGGAGCAATCAGCCCCAGCATTTT
TRBJ1-2 | . | TRBV28 | . | CASRSGTNYGYTF | TGTGCCAGCAGATCCGGGACTAACTATGGCTACACCTTC
TRBJ1-4 | TRBD1 | TRBV9 | . | CASSVGGTGNEKLFF | TGTGCCAGCAGCGTAGGTGGGACAGGGAATGAAAAACTGTTTTTT
TRBJ1-5 | TRBD1 | TRBV7-8 | . | CASSPPTGAGTKHF | TGTGCCAGCAGCCCCCCCACAGGGGCTGGGACGAAGCATTTT
TRBJ1-5 | . | TRBV19 | once | CASSISLEQPQHF | TGTGCCAGTAGTATCTCCCTCGAGCAGCCCCAGCATTTT
TRBJ2-1 | TRBD2 | TRBV9 | . | CASNAGVWGEQFF | TGTGCCAGCAATGCGGGAGTATGGGGTGAGCAGTTCTTC
TRBJ2-1 | . | TRBV6-5 | . | CASSYFSGTGANEQFF | TGTGCCAGCAGTTACTTCTCCGGGACCGGGGCCAATGAGCAGTTCTTC
TRBJ2-7 | TRBD2 | TRBV5-8 | . | CASSLVASGRASYEQYF | TGTGCCAGCAGCTTGGTTGCTAGCGGGAGGGCCTCCTACGAGCAGTACTTC
TRBJ2-5 | . | TRBV7-2 | . | CASSKNLQETQYF | TGTGCCAGCAGCAAAAACCTCCAAGAGACCCAGTACTTC
TRBJ2-7 | . | TRBV14 | . | CASSQEWTVHEQYF | TGTGCCAGCAGCCAAGAATGGACCGTCCACGAGCAGTACTTC
TRBJ1-6 | . | TRBV2 | . | CASSEQGNSPLHF | TGTGCCAGCAGTGAACAGGGGAATTCACCCCTCCACTTT
TRBJ2-1 | . | TRBV2 | . | CASSAYGYNEQFF | TGTGCCAGCAGTGCGTACGGCTACAATGAGCAGTTCTTC
TRBJ2-5 | TRBD2 | TRBV7-6 | . | CASSGVGGAGLRETQYF | TGTGCCAGCAGCGGTGTCGGGGGGGCAGGGTTACGAGAGACCCAGTACTTC
TRBJ2-7 | . | TRBV7-2 | . | CASGSHSSYEQYF | TGTGCCAGCGGTTCCCATTCCTCCTACGAGCAGTACTTC